Listed below are T cell receptor beta chains from one sample, sequenced in a study of shared clonotypes between healthy human individuals. Method: immunoSEQ multiplex PCR; TCRdb's copy keeps in-frame clones and lacks some. The sample includes 400,000 to 600,000 clones, roughly 77% of them seen just once. The sample comprised PBMCs. These receptors originate from a woman aged 40 to 49 in good health. Some clones in this sample may be carry-over from other donors' samples. Both conserved end residues are part of each CDR3. The D gene is left open where the match is weak. Only part of the rows carry a size: once, few, many, or a class if the clone is expanded.

>TRBJ2-7|NA|TRBD1|TRBV5-1
TGCGCCAGCAGCTTTTACAGGGGGGATGTTGAGCAGTACTTC
CASSFYRGDVEQYF
>TRBJ2-1|NA|TRBD2|TRBV7-2
TGTGCCAGCAGCTTAGTAAAGCTAGCGGGAGGGCGCTCCCTCAATGAGCAGTTCTTC
CASSLVKLAGGRSLNEQFF
>TRBJ2-1|NA|NA|TRBV7-3
TGTGCCAGCAACCCGAGTGATGAGCAGTTCTTC
CASNPSDEQFF
>TRBJ2-7|few|TRBD2|TRBV5-5
TGTGCCAGCAGCATAGGACTAGGGATTTTCTACGAGCAGTACTTC
CASSIGLGIFYEQYF
>TRBJ2-7|NA|TRBD1|TRBV27
TGTGCCAGCAGTTTATGGCCGGGACAGGATTACGAGCAGTACTTC
CASSLWPGQDYEQYF
>TRBJ2-7|NA|TRBD1|TRBV2
TGTGCCAGCAGTGAAATGGGACAGGGCTTCTACGAGCAGTACTTC
CASSEMGQGFYEQYF
>TRBJ1-1|NA|NA|TRBV9
TGTGCCAGCAAACGCGGGGCGGGGATGGGCACTGAAGCTTTCTTT
CASKRGAGMGTEAFF
>TRBJ1-1|NA|NA|TRBV6-1
TGTGCCAGCACGTGGGGGACGAACACTGAAGCTTTCTTT
CASTWGTNTEAFF
>TRBJ2-1|few|NA|TRBV7-8
TGTGCCAGCAGCTTACCCCGACGCGATGAGCAGTTCTTC
CASSLPRRDEQFF
>TRBJ2-2|NA|TRBD1|TRBV7-3
TGTGCCAGCAGCCCCATACACAGGGGTAACACCGGGGAGCTGTTTTTT
CASSPIHRGNTGELFF
>TRBJ2-1|NA|TRBD2|TRBV7-7
TGTGCCAGCAGCTTAGGGCCCTTACTAGCGGGGTACAATGAGCAGTTCTTC
CASSLGPLLAGYNEQFF
>TRBJ1-1|NA|NA|TRBV9
TGTGCCAGCAGCGTAGGGACGGTACAGAACACTGAAGCTTTCTTT
CASSVGTVQNTEAFF
>TRBJ1-1|NA|NA|TRBV9
TGTGCCAGCAGCGTAGGGGGCAGGTTTGACACTGAAGCTTTCTTT
CASSVGGRFDTEAFF
>TRBJ2-7|once|NA|TRBV18
TGTGCCAGCTCACCATCAGGGGGGGTACACGAGCAGTACTTC
CASSPSGGVHEQYF
>TRBJ1-3|NA|NA|TRBV5-6
TGTGCCAGCAGCGCGGGGAGAAACACCATATATTTT
CASSAGRNTIYF
>TRBJ2-3|NA|NA|TRBV5-1
TGCGCCAGCAGACAGACAGAAATAAGCACAGATACGCAGTATTTT
CASRQTEISTDTQYF
>TRBJ1-5|NA|TRBD1|TRBV6-1
TGTGCCAGCAGCGGACAGGGGGGCAATCAGCCCCAGCATTTT
CASSGQGGNQPQHF
>TRBJ2-6|NA|TRBD2|TRBV7-9
TGTGCCAGCAGCTTAGTGCGGCTAGCGGGCCCGGCCAACGTCCTGACTTTC
CASSLVRLAGPANVLTF
>TRBJ1-5|few|NA|TRBV2
TGTGCCAGCCGAGGGGATGGCAATCAGCCCCAGCATTTT
CASRGDGNQPQHF
>TRBJ2-5|NA|NA|TRBV13
TGTGCCAGCAGCTTCCCCCACAGGGTCGAGACCCAGTACTTC
CASSFPHRVETQYF
>TRBJ2-2|NA|TRBD1|TRBV15
TGTGCCACCAGGTGGACAGGGATAACCGGGGAGCTGTTTTTT
CATRWTGITGELFF
>TRBJ1-1|once|NA|TRBV29-1
TGCAGCGTTGTACGACAGAACACTGAAGCTTTCTTT
CSVVRQNTEAFF
>TRBJ1-1|NA|NA|TRBV11-1
TGTGCCAGCAGCTTAGTAGGGCTTGAAGCTTTCTTT
CASSLVGLEAFF
>TRBJ1-1|once|NA|TRBV25-1
TGTGCCAGCAGTGAAGGGGGTACTGAAGCTTTCTTT
CASSEGGTEAFF
>TRBJ2-7|NA|NA|TRBV28
TGTGCCAGCAGTTTATCGGGAAGCTCCTACGAGCAGTACTTC
CASSLSGSSYEQYF
>TRBJ2-2|NA|TRBD2|TRBV5-4
TGTGCCAGCAGCTTGGCGCGGGAGGGAGTCACCGGGGAGCTGTTTTTT
CASSLAREGVTGELFF
>TRBJ2-3|NA|NA|TRBV2
TGTGCCAGCAGTGAGGGGGGATGGGGTAGCACAGATACGCAGTATTTT
CASSEGGWGSTDTQYF
>TRBJ1-1|NA|NA|TRBV7-9
TGTGCCAGCAGCTTACGCCGGACAACGAGAATGAACACTGAAGCTTTCTTT
CASSLRRTTRMNTEAFF
>TRBJ1-2|once|NA|TRBV28
TGTGCCAGCAGTTTAGCGACAGGTGGCTACACCTTC
CASSLATGGYTF
>TRBJ2-1|NA|NA|TRBV10-3
TGTGCCATCAGTGACGAGTGGACCTACAATGAGCAGTTCTTC
CAISDEWTYNEQFF
>TRBJ2-5|NA|NA|TRBV5-6
TGTGCCAGCAGCTTGGTTTTCGAGCTCGCCCAGTACTTC
CASSLVFELAQYF
>TRBJ1-6|NA|NA|TRBV7-8
TGTGCCAGCAGCTTTGTAGGACCCAATAATTCACCCCTCCACTTT
CASSFVGPNNSPLHF
>TRBJ1-2|NA|TRBD1|TRBV28
TGTGCCAGCAGTAAGACAGGGGGCGGAGGCTACACCTTC
CASSKTGGGGYTF
>TRBJ2-3|NA|NA|TRBV11-1
TGTGCCAGCAGCTTTGGGTCAACGGGCACAGATACGCAGTATTTT
CASSFGSTGTDTQYF
>TRBJ1-2|once|NA|TRBV5-1
TGCGCCAGCAGCTTGGGTTACAACTATGGCTACACCTTC
CASSLGYNYGYTF
>TRBJ2-7|NA|NA|TRBV10-2
TGCGCCAGCAAATTTAGGATAGGGCCATCGTACGAGCAGTACTTC
CASKFRIGPSYEQYF
>TRBJ1-3|NA|NA|TRBV6-1
TGTGCCAGCAGCTACAGGCGGACAACTGGAAACACCATATATTTT
CASSYRRTTGNTIYF
>TRBJ2-3|NA|NA|TRBV7-2
TGTGCCAGCAGCTTAGCTCCTTCGACAGATACGCAGTATTTT
CASSLAPSTDTQYF
>TRBJ2-6|NA|NA|TRBV7-2
TGTGCCAGCAGCATCACAGGGTCTGGGGCCAACGTCCTGACTTTC
CASSITGSGANVLTF
>TRBJ2-1|once|TRBD2|TRBV27
TGTGCCAGCAGACTTAGCGGGAGCTCCTACAATGAGCAGTTCTTC
CASRLSGSSYNEQFF
>TRBJ1-5|NA|NA|TRBV6-1
TGTGCCAGCAGTGCTGTAGGGGCTAATCAGCCCCAGCATTTT
CASSAVGANQPQHF
>TRBJ2-5|NA|NA|TRBV10-3
TGTGCCAGCAGAGCACTAGGGGTGGAGACCCAGTACTTC
CASRALGVETQYF
>TRBJ1-2|NA|NA|TRBV28
TGTGCCAGCAGACAGGGAGTCGGCTACACCTTC
CASRQGVGYTF
>TRBJ2-1|once|NA|TRBV15
TGTGCCACCAGCAGAGATCGTGGGAGTTCCTCCTACAATGAGCAGTTCTTC
CATSRDRGSSSYNEQFF
>TRBJ2-1|NA|NA|TRBV7-3
TGTGCCAGCAGCTATGACTCCTACTCCTACAATGAGCAGTTCTTC
CASSYDSYSYNEQFF
>TRBJ1-1|many|NA|TRBV1
TGCACCAGCAGCCAAGATACAGGGGGCACTGAAGCTTTCTTT
CTSSQDTGGTEAFF
>TRBJ2-3|NA|TRBD2|TRBV9
TGTGCCAGCAGCGTTCCCCTAGCGGGAGGGCCGGGCACAGATACGCAGTATTTT
CASSVPLAGGPGTDTQYF
>TRBJ1-5|NA|NA|TRBV19
TGTGCCAGTAGTACCTCGGGGGATAACAATCAGCCCCAGCATTTT
CASSTSGDNNQPQHF
>TRBJ1-1|NA|NA|TRBV18
TGTGCCAGCTCACCAAATACAATGGCCTGGGGGATGAACACTGAAGCTTTCTTT
CASSPNTMAWGMNTEAFF
>TRBJ1-2|NA|NA|TRBV7-9
TGTGCCAGCAGCTTACTCGAGAAATACTATGGCTACACCTTC
CASSLLEKYYGYTF
>TRBJ2-7|NA|NA|TRBV6-1
TGTGCCAGCAGTGACAGTCTCGGCGGCCACTCCTACGAGCAGTACTTC
CASSDSLGGHSYEQYF
>TRBJ2-7|once|NA|TRBV5-1
TGCGCCAGCAGCCCCACCGCCCAGGGCGAGCAGTACTTC
CASSPTAQGEQYF
>TRBJ1-1|once|NA|TRBV7-2
TGTGCCAGCAGCCGACCAGACCTTGGGGCTGAAGCTTTCTTT
CASSRPDLGAEAFF
>TRBJ2-2|NA|TRBD1|TRBV2
TGTGCCAGCTCCCGGGGACAGGGGGGCACCGGGGAGCTGTTTTTT
CASSRGQGGTGELFF